These 3 T cell receptor beta chains share one sample of origin, sequenced in a study of read filtering for tumor transcriptome and immune sequencing. This library used about 400 ng RNA and molecular barcoded adaptors spanning alpha/delta and beta/gamma chains. Using its own MiXCR run on the reads, TCRdb lists one record per CDR3 protein. The repertoire holds tens of thousands of distinct CDR3 sequences, around 21% seen once, with over 35% in the top ten. Sample: a population of CD138-negative cells sorted from bone marrow. All receptors come from a donor over 35 with multiple myeloma.

This clonotype appeared a few times. The chain uses TRBV19 and TRBJ1-5; D might be TRBD1 (6 bases). V shed 3 bases and J shed 11 bases, with 26 bases lying between them. This CDR3 contains 17 residues. CDR1 and CDR2 (germline): LNHDA, SQIVND (reference sequence). The CDR3 protein is CASSIDQRDIVSQAQHF. CDR3 DNA sequence: TGTGCCAGTAGTATCGACCAGAGGGACATAGTCTCCCAAGCCCAGCATTTT.

Ten or more counts support this clonotype. The chain links TRBV5-5 to TRBJ1-1; D is uncertain. The CDR3 is 16 amino acids. With 4 bases removed from V and 1 base from J, the gap between germline ends came to 17 bases. Germline loops: CDR1 SGHKS, CDR2 YYEKEE (reference sequence). For the CDR3, the DNA is TGTGCCAGCAGCCACCGAGCGGAATTGACGAACACTGAAGCTTTCTTT. This gives the protein CASSHRAELTNTEAFF. The whole variable domain, remainder taken from reference TRBV5-5 and TRBJ1-1, is DAGVTQSPTHLIKTRGQQVTLRCSPISGHKSVSWYQQVLGQGPQFIFQYYEKEERGRGNFPDRFSARQFPNYSSELNVNALLLGDSALYLCASSHRAELTNTEAFFGQGTRLTVV.

This clonotype was observed at least ten times. V and J are TRBV9 and TRBJ1-2; 10 nucleotides line up with TRBD1. Germline V gene sequence: CDR1 SGDLS, CDR2 YYNGEE. CDR3 length: 15 residues. The J segment lost 8 bases and the V segment lost 0 bases, leaving 7 bases of the junction unmatched. CDR3 sequence reads: CASSVGVTGGEGYTF. The CDR3 region has the DNA TGTGCCAGCAGCGTAGGGGTGACAGGGGGCGAAGGCTACACCTTC.